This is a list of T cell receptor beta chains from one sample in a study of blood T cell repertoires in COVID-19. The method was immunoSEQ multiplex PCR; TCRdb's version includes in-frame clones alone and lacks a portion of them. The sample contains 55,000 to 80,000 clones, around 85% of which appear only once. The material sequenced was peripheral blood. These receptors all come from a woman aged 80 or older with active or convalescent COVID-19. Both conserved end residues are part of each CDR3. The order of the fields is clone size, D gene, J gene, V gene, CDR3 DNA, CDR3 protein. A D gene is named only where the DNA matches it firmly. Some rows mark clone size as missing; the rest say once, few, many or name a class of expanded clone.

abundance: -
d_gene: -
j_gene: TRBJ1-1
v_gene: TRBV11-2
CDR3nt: TGTGCCAGCAGCTTAGATCCCGCGGCACCGAACACTGAAGCTTTCTTT
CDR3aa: CASSLDPAAPNTEAFF

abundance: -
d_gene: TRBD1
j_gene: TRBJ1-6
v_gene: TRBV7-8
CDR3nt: TGTGCCAGCAGCTCCGGACAGGGCGTTTCACCCCTCCACTTT
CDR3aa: CASSSGQGVSPLHF

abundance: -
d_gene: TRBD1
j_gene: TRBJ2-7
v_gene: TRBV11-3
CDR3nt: TGTGCCAGCAGCTTCAACAGGGGACGCTTAATCTACGAGCAGTACTTC
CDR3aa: CASSFNRGRLIYEQYF

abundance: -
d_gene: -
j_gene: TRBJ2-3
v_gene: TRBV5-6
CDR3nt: TGTGCCAGCAGCTCGCACAGGGTTGGTTATCCAGATACGCAGTATTTT
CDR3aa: CASSSHRVGYPDTQYF

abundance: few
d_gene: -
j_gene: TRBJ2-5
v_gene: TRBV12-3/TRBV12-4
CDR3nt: TGTGCCAGCAGACTACAGGGGAGGGAGACCCAGTACTTC
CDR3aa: CASRLQGRETQYF

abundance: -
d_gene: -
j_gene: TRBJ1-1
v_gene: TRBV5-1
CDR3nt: TGCGCCAGCAGCAGCGGAGGGACTGAAGCTTTCTTT
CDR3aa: CASSSGGTEAFF

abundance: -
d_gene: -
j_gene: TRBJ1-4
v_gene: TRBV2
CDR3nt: TGTGCCAGCATCTACAGGCGGGAAAATGAAAAACTGTTTTTT
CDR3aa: CASIYRRENEKLFF

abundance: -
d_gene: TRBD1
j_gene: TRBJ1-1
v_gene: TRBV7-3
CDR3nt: TGTGCCAGCAGCCGCGGACAGGGCGACTCTGAAGCTTTCTTT
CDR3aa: CASSRGQGDSEAFF

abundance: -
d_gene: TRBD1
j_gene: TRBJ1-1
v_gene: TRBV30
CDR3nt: TGTGCCTGGAGTGCAGGGGGAGACACTGAAGCTTTCTTT
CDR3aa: CAWSAGGDTEAFF

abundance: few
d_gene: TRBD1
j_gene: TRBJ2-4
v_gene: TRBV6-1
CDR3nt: TGTGCCAGCAGTGAAGCCGGGACAGGTCCCAGTAGATCTAAAAACATTCAGTACTTC
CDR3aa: CASSEAGTGPSRSKNIQYF

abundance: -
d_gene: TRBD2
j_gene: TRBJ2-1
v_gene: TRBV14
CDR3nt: TGTGCCAGCAGCCCCCCCCAGGGGGCTAGCGGGGGATACTCCAAGCTTTACAATGAGCAGTTCTTC
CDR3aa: CASSPPQGASGGYSKLYNEQFF

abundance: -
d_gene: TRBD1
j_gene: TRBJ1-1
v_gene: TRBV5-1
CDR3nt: TGCGCCAGCAGCCCCGACCGGGACAGGGTGCGCGGTGACTTT
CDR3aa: CASSPDRDRVRGDF

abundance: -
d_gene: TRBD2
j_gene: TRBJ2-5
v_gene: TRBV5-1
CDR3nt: TGCGCCAGCAGCTTGGAGTGGACTAGCCAGGAGGGAGAGACCCAGTACTTC
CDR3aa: CASSLEWTSQEGETQYF

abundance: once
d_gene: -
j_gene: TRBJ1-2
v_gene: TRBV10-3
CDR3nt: TGTGCCATCAGCACTACAGGGTTTAACTATGGCTACACCTTC
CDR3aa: CAISTTGFNYGYTF

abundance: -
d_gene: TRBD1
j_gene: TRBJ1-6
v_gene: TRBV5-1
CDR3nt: TGCGCCAGCAGCTTATCGGGACAGGGGGGACCACCCCTCCACTTT
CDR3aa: CASSLSGQGGPPLHF

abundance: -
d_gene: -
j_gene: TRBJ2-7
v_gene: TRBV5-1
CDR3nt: TGCGCCAGCAGCTTGGGGGTAGCAGCCGAGCAGTACTTC
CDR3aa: CASSLGVAAEQYF

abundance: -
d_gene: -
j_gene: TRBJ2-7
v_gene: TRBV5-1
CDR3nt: TGCGCCAGCAGCTTGAAGGCAGAGGGATCCTACGAGCAGTACTTC
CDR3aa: CASSLKAEGSYEQYF

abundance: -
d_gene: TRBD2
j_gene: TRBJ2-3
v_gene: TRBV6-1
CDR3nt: TGTGCCAGCAGTGATCGGAGCGGGGGGCCCACAGATACGCAGTATTTT
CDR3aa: CASSDRSGGPTDTQYF

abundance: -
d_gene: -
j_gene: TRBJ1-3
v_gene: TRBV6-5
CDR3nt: TGTGCCAGCAACCTCCCGGTAGGAAACACCATATATTTT
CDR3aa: CASNLPVGNTIYF

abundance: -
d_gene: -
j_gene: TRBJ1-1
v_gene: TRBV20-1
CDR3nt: TGCAGTGCGGCTTACAACACTGAAGCTTTCTTT
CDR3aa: CSAAYNTEAFF

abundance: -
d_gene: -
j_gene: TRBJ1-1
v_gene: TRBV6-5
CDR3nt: TGTGCCAGCAAAGACTTGACCGTCATGAACACTGAAGCTTTCTTT
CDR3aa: CASKDLTVMNTEAFF

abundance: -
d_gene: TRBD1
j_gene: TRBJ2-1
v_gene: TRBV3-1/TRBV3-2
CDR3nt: TGTGCCAGCAGCCCAGGGACAGGGGGTAGGAATGAGCAGTTCTTC
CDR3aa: CASSPGTGGRNEQFF

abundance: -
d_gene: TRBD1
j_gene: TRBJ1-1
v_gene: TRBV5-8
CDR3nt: TGTGCCAGCAGGGATCGGGACAGGGATCGGACTGAAGCTTTCTTT
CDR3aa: CASRDRDRDRTEAFF

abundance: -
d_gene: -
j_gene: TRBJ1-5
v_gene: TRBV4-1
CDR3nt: TGCGCCAGCAGCCAAAGGACAGACAATCAGCCCCAGCATTTT
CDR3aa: CASSQRTDNQPQHF

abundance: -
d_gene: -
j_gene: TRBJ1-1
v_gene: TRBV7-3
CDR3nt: TGTGCCAGCTCAGTCGGGGGTAGGACTGAAGCTTTCTTT
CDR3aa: CASSVGGRTEAFF

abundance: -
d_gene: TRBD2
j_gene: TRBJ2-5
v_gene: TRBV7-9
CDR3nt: TGTGCCAGCAGCTTAGGGGGACTAGCAGGAGAGACCCAGTACTTC
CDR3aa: CASSLGGLAGETQYF

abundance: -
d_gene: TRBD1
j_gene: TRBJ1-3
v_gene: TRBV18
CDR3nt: TGTGCCAGCTCACAGAACAGGGGACGGAGTGGAAACACCATATATTTT
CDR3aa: CASSQNRGRSGNTIYF

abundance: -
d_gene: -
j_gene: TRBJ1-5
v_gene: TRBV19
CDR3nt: TGTGCCAGTAGTATTCAGGGGCTGACCCAGCCCCAGCATTTT
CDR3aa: CASSIQGLTQPQHF

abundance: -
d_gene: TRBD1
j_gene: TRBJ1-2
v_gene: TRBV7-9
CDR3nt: TGTGCCAGCAGCAGGGACAGGCCCTATGGCTACACCTTC
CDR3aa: CASSRDRPYGYTF

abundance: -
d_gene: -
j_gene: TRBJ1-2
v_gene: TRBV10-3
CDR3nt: TGTGCCATCAGTGAACCGAGCAGGGCGAGCTATGGCTACACCTTC
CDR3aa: CAISEPSRASYGYTF

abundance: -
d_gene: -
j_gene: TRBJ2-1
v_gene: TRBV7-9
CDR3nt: TGTGCCAGCAGCTTAGCAGCCATTCCAGGGGATGAGCAGTTCTTC
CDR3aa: CASSLAAIPGDEQFF

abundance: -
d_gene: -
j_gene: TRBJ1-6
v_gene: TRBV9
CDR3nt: TGTGCCAGCAGCAATCTTGGACAGTTAAATTCACCCCTCCACTTT
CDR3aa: CASSNLGQLNSPLHF

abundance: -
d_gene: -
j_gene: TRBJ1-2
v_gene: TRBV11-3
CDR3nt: TGTGCCAGCAGCTTAGAGGCCGGAGACTATGGCTACACCTTC
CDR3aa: CASSLEAGDYGYTF

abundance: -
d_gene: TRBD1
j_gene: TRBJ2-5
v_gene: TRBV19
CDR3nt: TGTGCCAGTAGTAATTGGACAGGGGGATTCCAAGAGACCCAGTACTTC
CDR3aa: CASSNWTGGFQETQYF

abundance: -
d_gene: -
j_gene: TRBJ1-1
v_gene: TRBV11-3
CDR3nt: TGTGCCAGCAGCCAAACAGGCTCTAACACTGAAGCTTTCTTT
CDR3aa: CASSQTGSNTEAFF

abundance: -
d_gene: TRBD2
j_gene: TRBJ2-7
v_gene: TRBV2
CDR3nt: TGTGCCAGCAGTGGATCACTAGCGGGGGCCTACGAGCAGTACTTC
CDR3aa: CASSGSLAGAYEQYF

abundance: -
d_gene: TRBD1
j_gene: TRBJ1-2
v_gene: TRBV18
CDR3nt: TGTGCCAGCTCACCACCCACGGACAGGGGGCATGGCTACACCTTC
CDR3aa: CASSPPTDRGHGYTF

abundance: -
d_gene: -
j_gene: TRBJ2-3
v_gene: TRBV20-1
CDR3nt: TGCAGTGCTTCACTAGTAGATACGCAGTATTTT
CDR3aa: CSASLVDTQYF

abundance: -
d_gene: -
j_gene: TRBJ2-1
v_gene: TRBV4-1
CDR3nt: TGCGCCAGCAGCCAAGATTTATCTAGCCCCTACAATGAGCAGTTCTTC
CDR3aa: CASSQDLSSPYNEQFF

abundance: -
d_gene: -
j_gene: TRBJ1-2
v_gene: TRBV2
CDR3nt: TGTGCCAGCACCCCCGGGTCAGGTCAGGGGCATGGCTACACCTTC
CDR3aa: CASTPGSGQGHGYTF

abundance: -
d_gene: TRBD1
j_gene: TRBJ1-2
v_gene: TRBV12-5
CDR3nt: TGTGCTAGTGGGCGTCAAAGGGACAGGGGATATGATGGCTACACCTTC
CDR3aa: CASGRQRDRGYDGYTF

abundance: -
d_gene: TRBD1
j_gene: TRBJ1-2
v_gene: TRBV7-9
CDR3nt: TGTGCCAGCAGCCAGGACAGGGGGTACTATGGCTACACCTTC
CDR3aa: CASSQDRGYYGYTF

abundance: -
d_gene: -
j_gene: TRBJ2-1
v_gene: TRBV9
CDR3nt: TGTGCCAGCAGCCCCACCGGCTCCTACAATGAGCAGTTCTTC
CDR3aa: CASSPTGSYNEQFF

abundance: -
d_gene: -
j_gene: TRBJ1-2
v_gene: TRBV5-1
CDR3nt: TGCGCCAGCCAAGGGGTTAACTATGGCTACACCTTC
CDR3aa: CASQGVNYGYTF

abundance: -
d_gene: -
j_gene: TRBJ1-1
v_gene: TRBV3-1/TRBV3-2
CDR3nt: TGTGCCAGCAGCCAATCGGACAGACACACTGAAGCTTTCTTT
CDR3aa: CASSQSDRHTEAFF

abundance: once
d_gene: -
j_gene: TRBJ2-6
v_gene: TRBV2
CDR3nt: TGTGCCAGCAGTGATAGGAGCTCTGGGGCCAACGTCCTGACTTTC
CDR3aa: CASSDRSSGANVLTF

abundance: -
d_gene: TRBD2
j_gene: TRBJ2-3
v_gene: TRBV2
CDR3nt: TGTGCCAGCAGTCCCCCTAGCGGGTATAGTGATACGCAGTATTTT
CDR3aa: CASSPPSGYSDTQYF

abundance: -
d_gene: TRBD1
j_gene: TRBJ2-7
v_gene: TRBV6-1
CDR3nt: TGTGCCAGCAGTGAATCTCGACAGGGAGAAGGCGAGCAGTACTTC
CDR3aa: CASSESRQGEGEQYF

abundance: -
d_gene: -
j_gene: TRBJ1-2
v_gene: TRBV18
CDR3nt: TGTGCCAGCTCACTGACAGGAAACTATGGCTACACCTTC
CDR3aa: CASSLTGNYGYTF

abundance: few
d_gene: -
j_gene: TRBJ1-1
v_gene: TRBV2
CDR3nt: TGTGCCAGCAGTGATGGGCGGGGCATGAACACTGAAGCTTTCTTT
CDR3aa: CASSDGRGMNTEAFF

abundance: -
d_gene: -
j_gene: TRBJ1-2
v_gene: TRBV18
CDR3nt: TGTGCCAGCTCACCAGGGAGGGATTACTATGGCTACACCTTC
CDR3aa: CASSPGRDYYGYTF

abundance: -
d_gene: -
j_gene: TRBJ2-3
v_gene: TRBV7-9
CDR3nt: TGTGCCAGCAGCTTAGAGGGGTTGACAGATACGCAGTATTTT
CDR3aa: CASSLEGLTDTQYF

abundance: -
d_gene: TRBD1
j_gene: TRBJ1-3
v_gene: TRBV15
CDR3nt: TGTGCCACCAGCAGAGATCTTAGTACAGGGGCTGGAAACACCATATATTTT
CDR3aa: CATSRDLSTGAGNTIYF

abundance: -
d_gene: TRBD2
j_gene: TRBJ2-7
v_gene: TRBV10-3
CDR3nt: TGTGCCATCAGTGAGTTGGCTAGCGGGGGCTACGAGCAGTACTTC
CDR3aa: CAISELASGGYEQYF

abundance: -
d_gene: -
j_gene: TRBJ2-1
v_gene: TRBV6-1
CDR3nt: TGTGCCAGCAGTGATGGGGCCACCCCCGGGGAGCAGTTCTTC
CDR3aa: CASSDGATPGEQFF

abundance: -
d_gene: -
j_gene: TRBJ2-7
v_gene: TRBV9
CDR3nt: TGTGCCAGCAGCGTAGTAGAGTCCTCAGGGCAGTACTTC
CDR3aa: CASSVVESSGQYF

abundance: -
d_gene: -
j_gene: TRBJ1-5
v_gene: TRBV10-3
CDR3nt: TGTGCCATCAGGTCAGGGGCGTCAAATCAGCCCCAGCATTTT
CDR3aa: CAIRSGASNQPQHF